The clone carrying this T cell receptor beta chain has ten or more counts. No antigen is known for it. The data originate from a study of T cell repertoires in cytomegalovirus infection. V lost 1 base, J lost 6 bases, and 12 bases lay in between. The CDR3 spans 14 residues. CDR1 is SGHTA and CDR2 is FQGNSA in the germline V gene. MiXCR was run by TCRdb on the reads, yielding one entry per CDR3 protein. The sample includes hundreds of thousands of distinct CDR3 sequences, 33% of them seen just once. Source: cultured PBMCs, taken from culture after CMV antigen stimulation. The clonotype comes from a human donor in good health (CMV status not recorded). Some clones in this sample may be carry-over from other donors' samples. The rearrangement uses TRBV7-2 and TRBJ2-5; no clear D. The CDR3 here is CASSLDNIGKTQYF. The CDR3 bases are TGTGCCAGCAGCTTAGACAACATTGGGAAGACCCAGTACTTC.